A single T cell receptor beta chain is shown here with its context. The V gene lost 6 bases and the J gene lost 4 bases, with 16 bases spanning the gap. The CDR3 extends over 14 amino acids. CDR1 and CDR2 (germline): LNHDA, SQIVND (reference sequence). Only in-frame clones appear in the TCRdb table, and some are missing; sequencing was by immunoSEQ multiplex PCR. Of 150,000 to 180,000 clones listed, roughly nine tenths were seen once; the top ten hold less than 0.6%. This entry belongs to a study of blood T cell repertoires in COVID-19. The specimen sequenced was peripheral blood. This chain uses TRBV19 with TRBJ2-7; a possible D gene is TRBD1 (6 bases). The receptor was isolated from a man over 45 with acute or convalescent COVID-19. The DNA of the CDR3 is TGTGCCAGTAGCCGAGAGCAACAGGGTTACGAGCAGTACTTC. Residues: CASSREQQGYEQYF. The complete variable domain, with remaining parts taken from reference TRBV19 and TRBJ2-7, reads DGGITQSPKYLFRKEGQNVTLSCEQNLNHDAMYWYRQDPGQGLRLIYYSQIVNDFQKGDIAEGYSVSREKKESFPLTVTSAQKNPTAFYLCASSREQQGYEQYFGPGTRLTVT.